The 12 T cell receptor beta chains given below trace back to one sample, sequenced in a study of blood T cell repertoires in COVID-19. Sequencing used immunoSEQ multiplex PCR; TCRdb keeps in-frame clones, though not all of them. The table includes some 140,000 clones, roughly four fifths detected once. Sequencing was carried out using PBMCs or T cells enriched from blood (not recorded which). These receptors were obtained from a man in his forties or fifties with acute COVID-19.

The chain recombines TRBV6-5 with TRBJ1-1; weak D call: TRBD1 (5 bases). The V and J ends lost 0 bases and 11 bases respectively, with 7 bases between them. CDR1 MNHEY and CDR2 SVGAGI come from the germline V gene. There are 11 residues in the CDR3. Here the CDR3 reads CASSYSGGAFF. Here the CDR3 DNA reads TGTGCCAGCAGTTACTCGGGGGGTGCTTTCTTT.

This chain uses TRBV5-1 with TRBJ1-3; D remains unclear. V was trimmed by 0 bases and J by 2 bases, leaving 12 bases between them. CDR1 is SGHRS, CDR2 YFSETQ, per germline. CDR3 length: 16 amino acids. The CDR3 nucleotides read TGCGCCAGCAGCTTGGGCGGGGTCCCTCCTGGAAACACCATATATTTT. Protein: CASSLGGVPPGNTIYF.

V and J are TRBV5-1 and TRBJ2-2; 9 bases agree with TRBD1. Germline trimming cut 3 bases from V and 6 bases from J; bases unmatched to any gene: 6. This CDR3 comprises 15 residues. Germline V gene data show CDR1 as SGHRS and CDR2 as YFSETQ. CDR3 DNA: TGCGCCAGCAGCTCCGGGACAGGGTCCGCCGGGGAGCTGTTTTTT. Protein sequence: CASSSGTGSAGELFF.

V usage is TRBV9 and J usage is TRBJ2-1; 11 positions agree with TRBD2. This CDR3 spans 16 amino acids. Germline-derived CDR1 and CDR2 are SGDLS and YYNGEE. Unmatched junction bases numbered 0, after V lost 0 bases and J lost 1 base. The CDR3: CASSVVAGGSYNEQFF. Here the CDR3 DNA reads TGTGCCAGCAGCGTAGTAGCGGGGGGGTCCTACAATGAGCAGTTCTTC.

The gene calls are TRBV19 and TRBJ2-1, with 9 bases aligning to TRBD1. Per germline, CDR1 LNHDA and CDR2 SQIVND (reference sequence). The CDR3 runs 15 residues. Trimming took 6 bases from V and 2 from J; bases not matched to a gene: 5. CDR3 sequence reads: CASSPGQGPYNEQFF. The CDR3, as DNA: TGTGCCAGTAGCCCGGGACAGGGACCCTACAATGAGCAGTTCTTC.

The chain links TRBV5-8 to TRBJ1-5, with 9 bases matching TRBD1. J gave up 7 bases and V 2 bases, and 4 bases lay outside the gene matches. This CDR3 is 14 amino acids long. Germline CDR1 and CDR2: SGHTS and YDEGEE. CDR3 nucleotides: TGTGCCAGCAGCTTAACAGGGGGCGGGCAGCCCCAGCATTTT. This encodes CASSLTGGGQPQHF.

The rearrangement uses TRBV3-1 (or the pseudogene TRBV3-2) and TRBJ1-1; 7 bases agree with TRBD1. V lost 0 bases to trimming and J lost 5 bases; unmatched junction nucleotides: 12. The length of the CDR3 is 17 residues. The germline V gene has CDR1 LGHDT and CDR2 YNNKEL (reference sequence). The CDR3 DNA reads as TGTGCCAGCAGCCAAGATCTTGGGAAAAAGGGGGCGACTGAAGCTTTCTTT. The encoded protein is CASSQDLGKKGATEAFF.

The V gene is TRBV9, the J gene TRBJ1-3; 8 bases line up with TRBD1. Germline CDR1 reads SGDLS; CDR2 reads YYNGEE. CDR3 size: 15 residues. Germline trimming cut 2 bases from V and 3 bases from J; bases unmatched to any gene: 4. The CDR3 nucleotides read TGTGCCAGCAGCGTCGGACAGGGCGGTGGAAACACCATATATTTT. It encodes CASSVGQGGGNTIYF.

This clone occurred a few times. The rearrangement links TRBV6-5 to TRBJ1-2, with a tentative D call TRBD1 (6 bases). V was clipped by 6 bases and J by 6 bases, with 14 bases between them. This CDR3 is built from 13 residues. Germline V lookup: CDR1 MNHEY, CDR2 SVGAGI. DNA of the CDR3: TGTGCCAGCAGCCAGCAGGGGTTGAATGGCTACACCTTC. Translation: CASSQQGLNGYTF.

This clone was found a few times. The V and J genes are TRBV7-9 and TRBJ1-1; possibly TRBD1 for D (5 bases). From germline, CDR1 is SEHNR and CDR2 FQNEAQ (reference sequence). The CDR3 contains 15 residues. V shed 6 bases and J shed 4 bases, with 18 bases lying between them. The CDR3 loop reads CASRPPFRGGTEAFF. The CDR3 DNA is TGTGCCAGCAGGCCCCCCTTCCGCGGGGGCACTGAAGCTTTCTTT.

This clone was seen a few times. The chain is built from TRBV19 and TRBJ2-2; D gene unclear. The CDR3 consists of 13 residues. Germline V gives CDR1 LNHDA, CDR2 SQIVND (reference sequence). V lost 10 bases to trimming and J lost 5 bases, with 14 bases between them. CDR3 coding DNA: TGTGCCACCTCGTTCGGTGCGACCGGGGAGCTGTTTTTT. Amino acid sequence: CATSFGATGELFF.

CDR3: CAGDRGSYEQYF. CDR3 nucleotide sequence: TGTGCCGGGGACAGGGGATCGTACGAGCAGTACTTC. The V gene is TRBV2, the J gene TRBJ2-7; 10 bases map to TRBD1. Germline V gives CDR1 SNHLY, CDR2 FYNNEI. Trimming took 11 bases from V and 4 from J; bases not matched to a gene: 5. This CDR3 comprises 12 residues.